These T cell receptor beta chains were read from a single sample in a study of response to subunit inactivated influenza vaccine. TCRdb ran MiXCR on the RT-PCR reads and lists one entry per CDR3 protein. The sample lists about 570,000 distinct CDR3 sequences; 12% were seen once. Sequencing was performed on PBMCs from blood, taken on the day of vaccination. The receptors originated from a man in his fifties or sixties who received an inactivated influenza vaccine. CDR3s include the opening cysteine and the closing phenylalanine or tryptophan. The D gene is left open where the match is weak. Expanded clones get a size class; other rows say once, few or many, or leave the size out.

D gene: NA
J gene: TRBJ2-2
V gene: TRBV28
clone size: few
CDR3 DNA: TGTGCCAGCATTGCCCCGGGGGCCACCGGGGAGCTGTTTTTT
CDR3 protein: CASIAPGATGELFF

D gene: NA
J gene: TRBJ2-3
V gene: TRBV5-1
clone size: many
CDR3 DNA: TGCGCCAGCAGCTTGGGACGAACTCCCTCCACAGATACGCAGTATTTT
CDR3 protein: CASSLGRTPSTDTQYF

D gene: TRBD1
J gene: TRBJ1-1
V gene: TRBV5-1
clone size: few
CDR3 DNA: TGCGCCAGCAGGTATCCGGGACAGGGGAGCACTGAAGCTTTCTTT
CDR3 protein: CASRYPGQGSTEAFF

D gene: NA
J gene: TRBJ2-4
V gene: TRBV28
clone size: few
CDR3 DNA: TGTGCCAGCAATCCCGGGACACGACTATTGGCCAAAAACATTCAGTACTTC
CDR3 protein: CASNPGTRLLAKNIQYF

D gene: TRBD1
J gene: TRBJ2-1
V gene: TRBV29-1
clone size: many
CDR3 DNA: TGCAGCGTCCCCCGACAGGGAAGGGGCTACAATGAGCAGTTCTTC
CDR3 protein: CSVPRQGRGYNEQFF

D gene: NA
J gene: TRBJ1-5
V gene: TRBV7-2
clone size: few
CDR3 DNA: TGTGCCAGCAGCGACGGTAGCAATCAGCCCCAGCATTTT
CDR3 protein: CASSDGSNQPQHF

D gene: NA
J gene: TRBJ2-3
V gene: TRBV7-2
clone size: NA
CDR3 DNA: TGTGCCAGCAGCTTCGCGGGGAGAACTAGCACAGATACGCAGTATTTT
CDR3 protein: CASSFAGRTSTDTQYF

D gene: TRBD2
J gene: TRBJ2-3
V gene: TRBV7-9
clone size: few
CDR3 DNA: TGTGCCAGCAGCTCCCTACTAGCGGGGGGTTCAGATACGCAGTATTTT
CDR3 protein: CASSSLLAGGSDTQYF

D gene: TRBD1
J gene: TRBJ1-3
V gene: TRBV5-1
clone size: few
CDR3 DNA: TGCGCCAGCAGCCCCGGGACAGCCTCTGGAAACACCATATATTTT
CDR3 protein: CASSPGTASGNTIYF

D gene: TRBD1
J gene: TRBJ1-4
V gene: TRBV29-1
clone size: many
CDR3 DNA: TGCAGCGGCGGCGGGGGTCCGGGACAGGGTAATGAAAAACTGTTTTTT
CDR3 protein: CSGGGGPGQGNEKLFF

D gene: TRBD1
J gene: TRBJ1-4
V gene: TRBV7-9
clone size: few
CDR3 DNA: TGTGCCAGCAGCTTGGACAGGGCTAATGAAAAACTGTTTTTT
CDR3 protein: CASSLDRANEKLFF

D gene: TRBD2
J gene: TRBJ2-4
V gene: TRBV20-1
clone size: NA
CDR3 DNA: TGCAGTGCGCCACCCCGGGGTAGCGGGCCGTATCAGTACTTC
CDR3 protein: CSAPPRGSGPYQYF

D gene: TRBD1
J gene: TRBJ2-7
V gene: TRBV19
clone size: few
CDR3 DNA: TGTGCCACAGGACAGGTTTACGAGCAGTACTTC
CDR3 protein: CATGQVYEQYF

D gene: NA
J gene: TRBJ2-1
V gene: TRBV4-2
clone size: NA
CDR3 DNA: TGTGCCAGCAGCCAAGAGGGACGGAGCTCCTACAATGAGCAGTTCTTC
CDR3 protein: CASSQEGRSSYNEQFF

D gene: TRBD2
J gene: TRBJ2-2
V gene: TRBV7-9
clone size: few
CDR3 DNA: TGTGCCAGCGTCCGACTAGCGGGTAACACCGGGGAGCTGTTTTTT
CDR3 protein: CASVRLAGNTGELFF

D gene: TRBD2
J gene: TRBJ2-3
V gene: TRBV5-5
clone size: NA
CDR3 DNA: TGTGCCAGCATCCCGGGACTAGCGGGACTCCTCACAGATACGCAGTATTTT
CDR3 protein: CASIPGLAGLLTDTQYF

D gene: NA
J gene: TRBJ1-1
V gene: TRBV4-2
clone size: few
CDR3 DNA: TGTGCCAGCAGCCAAGATAGGGGGGCTATGAACACTGAAGCTTTCTTT
CDR3 protein: CASSQDRGAMNTEAFF

D gene: NA
J gene: TRBJ2-1
V gene: TRBV11-2
clone size: many
CDR3 DNA: TGTGCCAGCAGCTTAGGTTTTGACAGACGTCCAATAACCTCCTACAATGAGCAGTTCTTC
CDR3 protein: CASSLGFDRRPITSYNEQFF

D gene: NA
J gene: TRBJ2-1
V gene: TRBV20-1
clone size: few
CDR3 DNA: TGCAATTTCGCCGGGAGTTGGTCCTACAATGAGCAGTTCTTC
CDR3 protein: CNFAGSWSYNEQFF

D gene: NA
J gene: TRBJ2-1
V gene: TRBV20-1
clone size: few
CDR3 DNA: TGCAGTGCTGACACAGGCGCGAGCTCCTACAATGAGCAGTTCTTC
CDR3 protein: CSADTGASSYNEQFF

D gene: NA
J gene: TRBJ2-1
V gene: TRBV28
clone size: many
CDR3 DNA: TGTGCCAGCAGTTTAATGAGAGGTGGGAGGCACGCTGAGCAGTTCTTC
CDR3 protein: CASSLMRGGRHAEQFF

D gene: TRBD2
J gene: TRBJ2-1
V gene: TRBV2
clone size: NA
CDR3 DNA: TGTGCCAGCAGCGAACAGCGGGAGAGGAATGAGCAGTTCTTC
CDR3 protein: CASSEQRERNEQFF

D gene: TRBD1
J gene: TRBJ2-5
V gene: TRBV7-2
clone size: few
CDR3 DNA: TGTGCCAGCAGCCCCGTCAGGGGGTCAGAAGAGACCCAGTACTTC
CDR3 protein: CASSPVRGSEETQYF

D gene: NA
J gene: TRBJ2-7
V gene: TRBV6-2/TRBV6-3
clone size: NA
CDR3 DNA: TGTGCCAGCAGTTACTCCTTAGGACAGCCCTTCTACGAGCAGTACTTC
CDR3 protein: CASSYSLGQPFYEQYF

D gene: NA
J gene: TRBJ2-2
V gene: TRBV7-8
clone size: many
CDR3 DNA: TGTGCCAGCAGCTTAGCGGGCATTAACACCGGGGAGCTGTTTTTT
CDR3 protein: CASSLAGINTGELFF

D gene: NA
J gene: TRBJ2-7
V gene: TRBV7-8
clone size: many
CDR3 DNA: TGTGCCAGCAGCTTCGGCAGGTTAAGCTACGAGCAGTACTTC
CDR3 protein: CASSFGRLSYEQYF

D gene: NA
J gene: TRBJ2-5
V gene: TRBV12-3/TRBV12-4
clone size: NA
CDR3 DNA: TGTGCCAGCAGTTTGGTATCACACCAAGAGACCCAGTACTTC
CDR3 protein: CASSLVSHQETQYF

D gene: TRBD2
J gene: TRBJ2-1
V gene: TRBV27
clone size: NA
CDR3 DNA: TGTGCCAGCAGTTTATTTCCTAGCGGGAGTGTGGAGTTCTTC
CDR3 protein: CASSLFPSGSVEFF

D gene: TRBD1
J gene: TRBJ1-2
V gene: TRBV11-3
clone size: few
CDR3 DNA: TGTGCCAGCAGCTTATCCAGGACAGGTGCTAACTATGGCTACACCTTC
CDR3 protein: CASSLSRTGANYGYTF

D gene: NA
J gene: TRBJ2-7
V gene: TRBV3-1
clone size: NA
CDR3 DNA: TGTGCCAGCAGCAACCGACAGAACGAGCAGTACTTC
CDR3 protein: CASSNRQNEQYF

D gene: NA
J gene: TRBJ1-1
V gene: TRBV29-1
clone size: many
CDR3 DNA: TGCAGCGTTGTGCGAGGGGAACTTCTTGGGACAGAAGCTTTCTTT
CDR3 protein: CSVVRGELLGTEAFF

D gene: TRBD1
J gene: TRBJ2-7
V gene: TRBV19
clone size: NA
CDR3 DNA: TGTGCCAGTAGTATAGTTGGACAGGGGATGGACGAGCAGTACTTC
CDR3 protein: CASSIVGQGMDEQYF

D gene: NA
J gene: TRBJ2-7
V gene: TRBV12-3/TRBV12-4
clone size: NA
CDR3 DNA: TGTGCCAGCAGTTCCGGGTGGGGGAGTCACTCCGCCTACGAGCAGTACTTC
CDR3 protein: CASSSGWGSHSAYEQYF

D gene: NA
J gene: TRBJ2-7
V gene: TRBV20-1
clone size: few
CDR3 DNA: TGCAGTGCCCAGTCGGGGGCCTCGGGGTACGAGCAGTACTTC
CDR3 protein: CSAQSGASGYEQYF

D gene: TRBD2
J gene: TRBJ2-1
V gene: TRBV20-1
clone size: NA
CDR3 DNA: TGCAGTGCCTACCGAACTAGCGGGAGGGCGAATGAGCAGTTCTTC
CDR3 protein: CSAYRTSGRANEQFF

D gene: NA
J gene: TRBJ2-2
V gene: TRBV29-1
clone size: few
CDR3 DNA: TGCAGCGCCCTAGTTTTCGCCGGGGAGCTGTTTTTT
CDR3 protein: CSALVFAGELFF

D gene: NA
J gene: TRBJ2-7
V gene: TRBV7-2
clone size: few
CDR3 DNA: TGTGCCAGCAGCCTCGGGGGGCCCGTCTCCTACGAGCAGTACTTC
CDR3 protein: CASSLGGPVSYEQYF

D gene: TRBD1
J gene: TRBJ2-2
V gene: TRBV12-3/TRBV12-4
clone size: NA
CDR3 DNA: TGTGCCAGCAGTCCGGGACAGACGAACACCGTCGGGGAGCTGTTTTTT
CDR3 protein: CASSPGQTNTVGELFF

D gene: TRBD1
J gene: TRBJ2-2
V gene: TRBV12-3/TRBV12-4
clone size: many
CDR3 DNA: TGTGCCAGCAGTCTCGGACAGGGACCCACCGGGGAGCTGTTTTTT
CDR3 protein: CASSLGQGPTGELFF

D gene: NA
J gene: TRBJ2-3
V gene: TRBV5-1
clone size: NA
CDR3 DNA: TGCGCCAGCAGCTTCTTCGGGGTAGGCGCAGATACGCAGTATTTT
CDR3 protein: CASSFFGVGADTQYF

D gene: NA
J gene: TRBJ1-6
V gene: TRBV12-3/TRBV12-4
clone size: many
CDR3 DNA: TGTGCCAGCAGTTTGGGTCAGGGAGGCTCACCCCTCCACTTT
CDR3 protein: CASSLGQGGSPLHF

D gene: NA
J gene: TRBJ1-1
V gene: TRBV28
clone size: few
CDR3 DNA: TGTGCCAGCAGTTCCCCAACCCGACTGGGCACTGAAGCTTTCTTT
CDR3 protein: CASSSPTRLGTEAFF

D gene: NA
J gene: TRBJ1-6
V gene: TRBV5-5
clone size: few
CDR3 DNA: TGTGCCAGCAGCTTGGAACAGGGAGGCCTTCGACCCCTCCACTTT
CDR3 protein: CASSLEQGGLRPLHF

D gene: TRBD2
J gene: TRBJ2-1
V gene: TRBV15
clone size: few
CDR3 DNA: TGTGCCACCAGCAGCGTAGCGGGGGGATCCTACAATGAGCAGTTCTTC
CDR3 protein: CATSSVAGGSYNEQFF

D gene: TRBD2
J gene: TRBJ2-1
V gene: TRBV20-1
clone size: few
CDR3 DNA: TGCAGTGCTAGAGTCGCTAGCGGGAGGGATTCCAATGAGCAGTTCTTC
CDR3 protein: CSARVASGRDSNEQFF

D gene: NA
J gene: TRBJ2-1
V gene: TRBV12-3/TRBV12-4
clone size: many
CDR3 DNA: TGTGCCAGCACCCACAATGAGCAGTTCTTC
CDR3 protein: CASTHNEQFF

D gene: TRBD1
J gene: TRBJ2-7
V gene: TRBV5-1
clone size: NA
CDR3 DNA: TGCGCCAGCAGCCGTTATCCAGGGGGCTTCGAGCAGTACTTC
CDR3 protein: CASSRYPGGFEQYF

D gene: NA
J gene: TRBJ1-1
V gene: TRBV7-9
clone size: many
CDR3 DNA: TGTGCCAGCACCCTAGGGGGGGGTGGCACTGAAGCTTTCTTT
CDR3 protein: CASTLGGGGTEAFF

D gene: NA
J gene: TRBJ2-7
V gene: TRBV30
clone size: few
CDR3 DNA: TGTGCCTGGAGTTCAGGTCTTTCTCTACCCGTCTACGAGCAGTACTTC
CDR3 protein: CAWSSGLSLPVYEQYF

D gene: NA
J gene: TRBJ2-1
V gene: TRBV11-2
clone size: many
CDR3 DNA: TGTGCCAGCAGCTTATTTGTCTCCTACAATGAGCAGTTCTTC
CDR3 protein: CASSLFVSYNEQFF